This is a list of T cell receptor beta chains from one sample in a study of blood T cell repertoires in COVID-19. TCRdb's table, derived via immunoSEQ multiplex PCR, lists solely in-frame clones and lacks some. In the table there are about 170,000 clones, 79% of which are singletons. Sequencing used PBMCs or T cells enriched from blood (not recorded which). All receptors derive from a woman aged 70-85 years in a cohort exposed to, infected with or recovered from COVID-19 (not recorded which). Each CDR3 is given with its conserved first and last residue. D genes are given only for firm matches. Only part of the rows carry a size: once, few, many, or a class if the clone is expanded.

j_call,v_call,d_call,clone_size,cdr3_nt,cdr3_aa
TRBJ1-5,TRBV28,-,-,TGTGCCAGCGCTAACGCTCCGAGCGGGGAAGATCGAAGCAATCAGCCCCAGCATTTT,CASANAPSGEDRSNQPQHF
TRBJ2-7,TRBV28,TRBD2,-,TGTGCCAGCGGACTAGCGGGGTTCTACGAGCAGTACTTC,CASGLAGFYEQYF
TRBJ2-5,TRBV27,TRBD1,-,TGTGCCAGCAGTACGAGACAGGGCCCCACCCAGTACTTC,CASSTRQGPTQYF
TRBJ1-1,TRBV28,TRBD1,-,TGTGCCAGCAGTTTAGCGACAGGGGGTACTGAAGCTTTCTTT,CASSLATGGTEAFF
TRBJ2-1,TRBV2,TRBD2,-,TGTGCCAGCAGGTCGACTAGCGGGAGTTTAGGTGAGCAGTTCTTC,CASRSTSGSLGEQFF
TRBJ2-5,TRBV18,-,few,TGTGCCAGCTCACCACCGCAGGGGGGAACCCAGTACTTC,CASSPPQGGTQYF
TRBJ1-4,TRBV5-4,-,-,TGTGCCAGCAGCCAAGGGGTTTCTAATGAAAAACTGTTTTTT,CASSQGVSNEKLFF
TRBJ2-7,TRBV27,-,-,TGTGCCAGCAGGACCGGGACACAGGACTACGAGCAGTACTTC,CASRTGTQDYEQYF
TRBJ2-1,TRBV19,-,medium-sized,TGTGCCAGTAGTATAGATCGCGTTTGGAGGGGTGGAAATGAGCAGTTCTTC,CASSIDRVWRGGNEQFF
TRBJ2-2,TRBV19,-,-,TGTGCCAGTAGTCGCGGGACAGTCACCGGGGAGCTGTTTTTT,CASSRGTVTGELFF
TRBJ2-7,TRBV19,-,-,TGTGCCAGTAGTATTTCGGAGTCCCCGTACGAGCAGTACTTC,CASSISESPYEQYF
TRBJ1-3,TRBV19,-,-,TGTGCCAGTAGTACACAGACAGCTCCGGCTGGAAACACCATATATTTT,CASSTQTAPAGNTIYF
TRBJ2-5,TRBV11-2,TRBD1,-,TGTGCCAGCAGCGCTATAACAGGGGTGGGGGAGACCCAGTACTTC,CASSAITGVGETQYF
TRBJ1-1,TRBV5-1,TRBD1,-,TGCGCCAGCAGCTTTCAGGGACAGGGGGACACTGAAGCTTTCTTT,CASSFQGQGDTEAFF
TRBJ2-5,TRBV7-8,TRBD1,-,TGTGCCAGCAGCCCCCGGACAGGGGCATTAGAGACCCAGTACTTC,CASSPRTGALETQYF
TRBJ1-1,TRBV5-6,TRBD1,many,TGTGCCAGCAGCTTGGATAGGGACAGCTCAGCTTTCTTT,CASSLDRDSSAFF
TRBJ2-3,TRBV28,-,-,TGTGCCAGCGGCGGACAGTCAGATACGCAGTATTTT,CASGGQSDTQYF
TRBJ1-3,TRBV7-9,-,-,TGTGCCAGCAGCCCCCGGGGGAACACCATATATTTT,CASSPRGNTIYF
TRBJ2-3,TRBV24-1,TRBD2,-,TGTGCCACCAGCTCGGGACTAGCGGGAGGGCAGGAAGATACGCAGTATTTT,CATSSGLAGGQEDTQYF
TRBJ2-2,TRBV2,TRBD1,-,TGTGCCAGCAGTGAAATTCGGACAGGGAACACCGGGGAGCTGTTTTTT,CASSEIRTGNTGELFF
TRBJ2-1,TRBV19,-,-,TGTGCCAGTAGTATAGAGCGAGAGCAGTTCTTC,CASSIEREQFF
TRBJ1-1,TRBV18,-,-,TGTGCCAGCTCACCGAGGAGGGACGCTGAAGCTTTCTTT,CASSPRRDAEAFF
TRBJ1-1,TRBV7-8,-,-,TGTGCCAGCAGCTCACAGGCTGGGGTCACTGAAGCTTTCTTT,CASSSQAGVTEAFF
TRBJ1-3,TRBV5-1,TRBD1,-,TGCGCCAGCAGCTTGGGCGGCAGGGGGACTGGAAACACCATATATTTT,CASSLGGRGTGNTIYF
TRBJ1-1,TRBV10-3,-,-,TGTGCCATCAGTAGCCCTTTGGGCCTACGCCCTGAAGCTTTCTTT,CAISSPLGLRPEAFF
TRBJ2-3,TRBV19,-,-,TGTGCCAGTAGTCCCCCCCCGAGAGGCCGTTCCGCAGATACGCAGTATTTT,CASSPPPRGRSADTQYF
TRBJ1-2,TRBV7-2,TRBD1,-,TGTGCCAGCAGCGCGGGACAGGGATATGGTGGCTACACCTTC,CASSAGQGYGGYTF
TRBJ1-1,TRBV5-1,TRBD1,few,TGCGCCAGCAGGGGCCAGGGGGCGCTTACTGAAGCTTTCTTT,CASRGQGALTEAFF
TRBJ2-1,TRBV19,TRBD2,few,TGTGCCAGTAGTATTAGCGGGGCCTTTTACAATGAGCAGTTCTTC,CASSISGAFYNEQFF
TRBJ2-3,TRBV5-1,-,-,TGCGCCAGCAGCTTGGGACATTCGGGAGATCGCACAGATACGCAGTATTTT,CASSLGHSGDRTDTQYF
TRBJ1-2,TRBV18,-,-,TGTGCCAGCTCACCCGGGGGGAATGGCTACACCTTC,CASSPGGNGYTF
TRBJ1-4,TRBV27,TRBD1,-,TGTGCCAGCAGTCCAACAGGGGCCGAATATGAAAAACTGTTTTTT,CASSPTGAEYEKLFF
TRBJ1-1,TRBV2,-,-,TGTGCCAGCAGTGATGTGGGGGGGCCCACTGAAGCTTTCTTT,CASSDVGGPTEAFF
TRBJ2-7,TRBV7-2,-,-,TGTGCCAGCAGCTTAGGCGGGTACTACTACGAGCAGTACTTC,CASSLGGYYYEQYF
TRBJ2-1,TRBV11-3,TRBD2,many,TGTGCCAGCAGCGTGGCCGGACTAGCGGCTTCCTACAATGAGCAGTTCTTC,CASSVAGLAASYNEQFF
TRBJ2-1,TRBV6-5,-,-,TGTGCCAGCAGTTACTCGTCAAGCTCCGCTAAGCAGTTCTTC,CASSYSSSSAKQFF
TRBJ2-5,TRBV5-1,TRBD1,once,TGCGCCAGCAGTCCGGGACAGGGCCAAGAGACCCAGTACTTC,CASSPGQGQETQYF
TRBJ1-2,TRBV18,-,once,TGTGCCAGCTCACTATCAGAGGACTATGGCTACACCTTC,CASSLSEDYGYTF
TRBJ1-5,TRBV19,-,-,TGTGCCAGTAGTATCCTCCTCGGGTGGAAGAATAGCAATCAGCCCCAGCATTTT,CASSILLGWKNSNQPQHF
TRBJ1-1,TRBV21-1,-,-,TGTGCCAGCAGCCCAGATCCCCATCCGCAGACTGAAGCTTTCTTT,CASSPDPHPQTEAFF
TRBJ1-6,TRBV27,-,-,TGTGCCAGCAGTTCGACTGGGAATTCACCCCTCCACTTT,CASSSTGNSPLHF
TRBJ2-1,TRBV7-8,TRBD2,-,TGTGCCAGCAGCCCCCCCCAGTTGCGGGAGGGGAATGAGCAGTTCTTC,CASSPPQLREGNEQFF
TRBJ2-7,TRBV28,TRBD2,-,TGTGCCAGCCAAAGCGGGAGGGCCCGGTACGAGCAGTACTTC,CASQSGRARYEQYF
TRBJ1-5,TRBV7-3,-,-,TGTGCCAGCAGCTTAGGGCCCGGCCAGCCCCAGCATTTT,CASSLGPGQPQHF
TRBJ1-5,TRBV19,-,-,TGTGCCAGTAGTCTACAGGGCCCCAATCAGCCCCAGCATTTT,CASSLQGPNQPQHF
TRBJ1-2,TRBV20-1,-,-,TGCAGTGCTACCTGGTCCGGTGGCTACACCTTC,CSATWSGGYTF
TRBJ2-3,TRBV7-9,-,few,TGTGCCAGCAGCCCCTACCCCCTTCGGGATACGCAGTATTTT,CASSPYPLRDTQYF
TRBJ2-3,TRBV5-4,TRBD1,once,TGTGCCAGCAGCCTCACCGGGACAGGGGTCCCAGATACGCAGTATTTT,CASSLTGTGVPDTQYF
TRBJ1-3,TRBV12-3/TRBV12-4,-,-,TGTGCCAGCAGTCCTTCCTCTGGAAACACCATATATTTT,CASSPSSGNTIYF
TRBJ1-6,TRBV13,-,few,TGTGCCAGCAGCCTCAGGGATTCACCCCTCCACTTT,CASSLRDSPLHF
TRBJ2-1,TRBV15,TRBD2,-,TGTGCCACCAGCAGACGGGTGGCTAGCGGGATGATTGGTGAGCAGTTCTTC,CATSRRVASGMIGEQFF
TRBJ1-2,TRBV5-8,-,-,TGTGCCAGCCGCCAGAGACGGGGTTCTTATGGCTACACCTTC,CASRQRRGSYGYTF
TRBJ1-5,TRBV18,TRBD1,-,TGTGCCAGCTCACCCGGGACAGTGAGCAATCAGCCCCAGCATTTT,CASSPGTVSNQPQHF
TRBJ1-4,TRBV3-1/TRBV3-2,-,-,TGTGCCAGCAGCCAAGCCCCCGCAACTAATGAAAAACTGTTTTTT,CASSQAPATNEKLFF
TRBJ2-1,TRBV18,-,-,TGTGCCAGCTCACCCCAGGACAACTTCCTCTACAATGAGCAGTTCTTC,CASSPQDNFLYNEQFF
TRBJ1-1,TRBV5-1,-,-,TGCGCCAGCAGCTTGTCCGGGGGGAACACTGAAGCTTTCTTT,CASSLSGGNTEAFF
TRBJ2-5,TRBV12-5,-,-,TGTGCTAGTGGTTCTAGGGGGGGCGCGGGGGAGACCCAGTACTTC,CASGSRGGAGETQYF
TRBJ2-7,TRBV5-1,TRBD1,-,TGCGCCAGCAGCTTGTCGGGACAGGGGGCCTACGAGCAGTACTTC,CASSLSGQGAYEQYF
TRBJ2-2,TRBV5-1,TRBD1,-,TGCGCCAGCAGCCCTACAGGGGGCGCGACGGGGGAGCTGTTTTTT,CASSPTGGATGELFF